Listed below are T cell receptor beta chains from one sample, sequenced in a study of chemoradiotherapy in HPV16-positive cancers. Measured with immunoSEQ multiplex PCR; TCRdb has only the in-frame clones, and not every one. The table shows over 3,000 clones, with less than 95% occurring only once. The sample was tumor tissue, taken from a patient who underwent chemoradiotherapy. These receptors originate from a human donor with HPV-associated anogenital cancer. Both conserved end residues are part of each CDR3. Clone size appears in some rows only: once, few, many, or a class for an expanded clone.

TRBV4-3,-,CASSPFSGRGNEQFF
TRBV4-3,-,CASSQEPTSNTEAFF
TRBV6-1,-,CASSATGDTDTQYF
TRBV10-3,-,CAISNPGTSVYEQYF
TRBV7-8,-,CASSLGQASTGELFF
TRBV6-5,-,CASSSGGFTEAFF
TRBV7-8,-,CASSLELAASYEQYF
TRBV27,-,CASSPPGHDEQFF
TRBV5-1,-,CASSLDGSGNTIYF
TRBV5-6,once,CASSLEGGLQPQHF
TRBV6-6,-,CASSLNNPTYNEQFF
TRBV28,once,CASRSSGTGSRRQYF
TRBV25-1,-,CASSELAAPEAFF
TRBV13,-,CASSSGEGGGSGANVLTF
TRBV5-4,-,CASSGAASGTDTQYF
TRBV5-5,-,CASTPGALSYEQYF
TRBV6-4,few,CASSDSEGQGIGGYTF
TRBV9,-,CVPRVGTDSYEQYF
TRBV4-2,-,CASSQERTHTDTQYF
TRBV7-6,-,CASSLGPQGANVLTF
TRBV6-1,-,CASRDHGRGEKLFF
TRBV18,-,CASGLSLGGKETQYF
TRBV7-2,-,CASSSGRSSYNEQFF